Listed below are T cell receptor beta chains from one sample, sequenced in a study of T cells in Graves' hyperthyroidism and ophthalmopathy. Using its own MiXCR run on the multiplex PCR reads, TCRdb lists one record per CDR3 protein. The sample yields 300,000 to 500,000 distinct CDR3 sequences, 11% to 15% seen once. Specimen: blood. The receptor source for this set is a man in his fifties with Graves' ophthalmopathy. Each CDR3 is given with its conserved first and last residue. The D gene is left open where the match is weak. Size is stated for part of the rows, as once, few or many counts, or as a class when the clone is expanded.

>TRBV2|-|many|TRBJ2-7
TGTGCCAGCAGTGGACGGCGGGACTCCTACGAGCAGTACTTC
CASSGRRDSYEQYF
>TRBV28|TRBD1|-|TRBJ2-7
TGTGCCAGCAGTTTAATGACAGGGTTCGAGCAGTACTTC
CASSLMTGFEQYF
>TRBV20-1|-|many|TRBJ2-1
TGCAGTGCTAGAGGCGAGAATGAGCAGTTCTTC
CSARGENEQFF
>TRBV7-9|-|many|TRBJ2-5
TGTGCCAGCAGCTTATTCACAGAAGAGACCCAGTACTTC
CASSLFTEETQYF
>TRBV12-5|TRBD2|-|TRBJ2-7
TGTGCTAGTGGTTTCCCTGCTAGCGGGAGCCGGTACGAGCAGTACTTC
CASGFPASGSRYEQYF
>TRBV28|TRBD1|few|TRBJ1-1
TGTGCCAGCAGGACAGGGGAAATTAAAGCTTTCTTT
CASRTGEIKAFF
>TRBV12-3/TRBV12-4|TRBD2|few|TRBJ2-3
TGTGCCAGCACCATGACCGGGAGGGCCGCCACAGATACGCAGTATTTT
CASTMTGRAATDTQYF
>TRBV2|TRBD2|-|TRBJ2-1
TGTGCCAGCAGGGGGGCTAGCGGGACCCCCAATGAGCAGTTCTTC
CASRGASGTPNEQFF
>TRBV7-7|TRBD2|-|TRBJ2-2
TGTGCTAGCAGCGGGGGACCAGACACCGGGGAGCTGTTTTTT
CASSGGPDTGELFF
>TRBV20-1|-|many|TRBJ1-2
TGCAGTGCTAGAGATTCGGGCCCTTATGGCTACACCTTC
CSARDSGPYGYTF
>TRBV3-1|TRBD1|many|TRBJ2-6
TGTGCCAGCAGCCGACAGGGGGCTGGGGCCAACGTCCTGACTTTC
CASSRQGAGANVLTF
>TRBV7-9|TRBD2|-|TRBJ2-7
TGTGCCAGCAGCTTATTTCGGGAGGGCCCGGACGAGCAGTACTTC
CASSLFREGPDEQYF
>TRBV3-1|TRBD2|few|TRBJ2-7
TGTGCCAGCAGCCCGGCTAGCGGGAACTACGAGCAGTACTTC
CASSPASGNYEQYF
>TRBV20-1|-|-|TRBJ2-5
TGCAGTGCTATAATGGGGAGCCGAAAGACCCAGTACTTC
CSAIMGSRKTQYF
>TRBV5-1|-|many|TRBJ1-1
TGCGCCAGCAGCTCCACACCGACACTACGGAACACTGAAGCTTTCTTT
CASSSTPTLRNTEAFF
>TRBV28|TRBD2|many|TRBJ2-3
TGTGCCAGCAGTATATACTATAGCGGGTCTAGCACAGATACGCAGTATTTT
CASSIYYSGSSTDTQYF
>TRBV20-1|TRBD2|many|TRBJ2-5
TGCAGTGCTAGCGGGAGGGCCGAAGAGACCCAGTACTTC
CSASGRAEETQYF
>TRBV30|-|many|TRBJ1-6
TGTGCCTGGAGGTACCAGGGCCCTAGTTCACCCCTCCACTTT
CAWRYQGPSSPLHF
>TRBV7-9|-|few|TRBJ2-7
TGTGCCAGCAGCCTAGGTCCTGGGGAGCAGTACTTC
CASSLGPGEQYF
>TRBV11-2|-|many|TRBJ2-3
TGTGCCAGCAGCCCGACGCAGGATACGCAGTATTTT
CASSPTQDTQYF
>TRBV6-1|TRBD2|few|TRBJ2-7
TGTGCCAGCAGTTACGACCCCGGAACTAGCGGGAGGGCCTACGAGCAGTACTTC
CASSYDPGTSGRAYEQYF
>TRBV20-1|-|few|TRBJ1-4
TGCAGTGCTGCCCGGACCGAAAAACTGTTTTTT
CSAARTEKLFF
>TRBV12-3/TRBV12-4|TRBD1|many|TRBJ1-2
TGTGCCAGCGGCCGCTACAGGGGAGATGGCTACACCTTC
CASGRYRGDGYTF
>TRBV12-3/TRBV12-4|-|many|TRBJ2-3
TGTGCCAGCAGTTTTGCGGGATTCGATGGGGATACGCAGTATTTT
CASSFAGFDGDTQYF
>TRBV12-3/TRBV12-4|-|-|TRBJ1-1
TGTGCCAGCAGCTGGCAGATAGGGGCCGGCGGCACTGAAGCTTTCTTT
CASSWQIGAGGTEAFF
>TRBV27|-|many|TRBJ1-2
TGTGCCAGCAGTTTCCCATCCTGGGGTGGACAGCGGTCAAACTATGGCTACACCTTC
CASSFPSWGGQRSNYGYTF
>TRBV11-2|-|-|TRBJ2-2
TGCGCCAGCAGTAAACTTCTCCAGAGGGCCGGGGAGCTGTTTTTT
CASSKLLQRAGELFF
>TRBV12-3/TRBV12-4|-|many|TRBJ2-5
TGTGCCAGCAGTTTTGTGGGGCAAGAGACCCAGTACTTC
CASSFVGQETQYF
>TRBV20-1|TRBD2|many|TRBJ2-7
TGCAGTGCAACTAGCGGGAGGTCCGACGAGCAGTACTTC
CSATSGRSDEQYF
>TRBV28|-|few|TRBJ1-2
TGTGCCAGCAGTGAGGAGGGGCCTCTAGGCTACACCTTC
CASSEEGPLGYTF
>TRBV4-2|-|-|TRBJ2-7
TGTGCCAGCAGCCAGAAGCCGGGACTCGGGATCGATGAGCAGTACTTC
CASSQKPGLGIDEQYF
>TRBV20-1|TRBD2|many|TRBJ2-3
TGCAGTGCTAGTATTAGCGGGGCCACAGATACGCAGTATTTT
CSASISGATDTQYF
>TRBV5-8|TRBD2|-|TRBJ2-1
TGTGCCAGCAGCTATCAATCCGGGAGGGGGGGAAGCTACAATGAGCAGTTCTTC
CASSYQSGRGGSYNEQFF
>TRBV20-1|TRBD1|-|TRBJ1-5
TGCAGTGCTAGAAGGACAGGGATTAGCAATCAGCCCCAGCATTTT
CSARRTGISNQPQHF
>TRBV15|-|-|TRBJ1-1
TGTGCCACCAGCAGAGATTTAGGGACAGAAGCTTTCTTT
CATSRDLGTEAFF
>TRBV10-1|TRBD2|few|TRBJ2-3
TGCGCCAGCAGTGTTCGGACTAGCGGAGCATGCACAGATACGCAGTATTTT
CASSVRTSGACTDTQYF
>TRBV11-2|TRBD2|-|TRBJ2-5
TGTGCCAGCAGCTTGGGGCCGGAGGGCGGGAGGGCCGGGGAGACCCAGTACTTC
CASSLGPEGGRAGETQYF
>TRBV19|-|many|TRBJ1-5
TGTGCCAGTAAGGGTTATAGCAATCAGCCCCAGCATTTT
CASKGYSNQPQHF
>TRBV6-5|-|few|TRBJ2-2
TGTGCCAGCAGTTACGTTCTATCGTCGAACACCGGGGAGCTGTTTTTT
CASSYVLSSNTGELFF
>TRBV19|-|once|TRBJ2-7
TGTGCCAGTAGTATCGAAGGGTTCTACGAGCAGTACTTC
CASSIEGFYEQYF
>TRBV3-1|-|many|TRBJ2-5
TGTGCCAGCAGCCAAGATCTGAGACCAACCCAGTACTTC
CASSQDLRPTQYF
>TRBV28|TRBD1|-|TRBJ1-5
TGTGCCAGCAGCCCCGCCGGGACAGCGGCCCAGCATTTT
CASSPAGTAAQHF
>TRBV5-1|-|many|TRBJ2-1
TGCGCCAGCAGCGCCTGGGATACCTACAATGAGCAGTTCTTC
CASSAWDTYNEQFF
>TRBV7-9|TRBD1|-|TRBJ2-5
TGTGCCAGCAGCTCACAAGGGGGCAGGGAGGAGACCCAGTACTTC
CASSSQGGREETQYF
>TRBV10-3|TRBD2|-|TRBJ2-7
TGTGCCATCAGGGGAAACGGACTAGCGGGGCTAGACTACGAGCAGTACTTC
CAIRGNGLAGLDYEQYF
>TRBV3-1|TRBD2|-|TRBJ2-2
TGTGCCAGTAGAAGGGCGGGAGAGGGGACCGGGGAGCTGTTTTTT
CASRRAGEGTGELFF
>TRBV9|-|many|TRBJ2-1
TGTGCCAGCAGCGTTGGGATGGGAGGACGATACAATGAGCAGTTCTTC
CASSVGMGGRYNEQFF
>TRBV18|TRBD2|-|TRBJ2-1
TGTGCCAGCTCCAGACTAGCGGGAATCAATGGCGATGAGCAGTTCTTC
CASSRLAGINGDEQFF
>TRBV5-1|TRBD1|many|TRBJ2-3
TGCGCCAGCAGCTTACAGGGGGCGACGACAGATACGCAGTATTTT
CASSLQGATTDTQYF
>TRBV20-1|TRBD2|few|TRBJ2-1
TGCAGTGCTAGGAGCGGGACGTCCTACAATGAGCAGTTCTTC
CSARSGTSYNEQFF
>TRBV6-1|TRBD2|many|TRBJ2-3
TGTGCCAGCAGTGGGACTAGCAAAACAGATACGCAGTATTTT
CASSGTSKTDTQYF
>TRBV12-3/TRBV12-4|TRBD2|-|TRBJ2-7
TGTGCCAGCAGTTTAAGACTAGCGACTTACGAGCAGTACTTC
CASSLRLATYEQYF